This TCR beta chain was observed in a study of T cell clusters in autoimmune cytopenias. TRB was amplified by touch-down multiplex PCR, primer pools A and B combined. TCRdb reanalyzed the multiplex PCR reads, giving one entry per CDR3 protein sequence and no DNA. In total, the table holds 6,900 or so distinct CDR3 sequences. Roughly 40,000 genome equivalents of blood DNA were amplified for TRB. Germline CDR1 reads SGHNT; CDR2 reads YYREEE (reference sequence). CDR3 length: 18 amino acids. The same data also went into a second study, on T cell repertoires in aging, cancer and after chemotherapy.

This receptor was taken from a human donor in good health. The J gene is TRBJ2-3, the V gene TRBV5-4; the TCRdb call, TRBD2, lacks DNA for checking. Sequenced sample: peripheral blood. The CDR3 loop is CASSILAGGNPSTDTQYF.